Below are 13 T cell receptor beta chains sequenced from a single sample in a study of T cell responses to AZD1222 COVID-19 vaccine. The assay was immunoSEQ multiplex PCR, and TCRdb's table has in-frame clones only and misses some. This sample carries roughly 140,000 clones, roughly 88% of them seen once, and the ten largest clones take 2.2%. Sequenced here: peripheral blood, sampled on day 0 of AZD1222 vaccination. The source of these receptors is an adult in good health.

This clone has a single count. The CDR3 region has the DNA TGTGCCAGCTTTGCCAGTTCCTACGAGCAGTACTTC. Amino acid sequence: CASFASSYEQYF. This rearrangement joins TRBV27 to TRBJ2-7; unclear D gene. The germline V gene encodes CDR1 MNHEY and CDR2 SMNVEV (reference sequence). Trimming removed 8 bases at V and 1 base at J, with 9 bases between. The CDR3 runs to 12 residues.

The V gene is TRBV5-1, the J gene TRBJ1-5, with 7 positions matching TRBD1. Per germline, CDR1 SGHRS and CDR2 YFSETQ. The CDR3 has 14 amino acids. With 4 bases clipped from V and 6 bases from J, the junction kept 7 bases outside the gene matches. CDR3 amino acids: CASSPQGPSQPQHF. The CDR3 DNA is TGCGCCAGCAGCCCACAGGGGCCAAGTCAGCCCCAGCATTTT.

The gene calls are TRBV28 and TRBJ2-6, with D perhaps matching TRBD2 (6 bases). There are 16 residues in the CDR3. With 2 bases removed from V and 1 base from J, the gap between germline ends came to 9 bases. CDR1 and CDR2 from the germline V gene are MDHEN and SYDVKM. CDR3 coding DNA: TGTGCCAGCAGTTTAGGGACTGAGTCTGGGGCCAACGTCCTGACTTTC. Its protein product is CASSLGTESGANVLTF.

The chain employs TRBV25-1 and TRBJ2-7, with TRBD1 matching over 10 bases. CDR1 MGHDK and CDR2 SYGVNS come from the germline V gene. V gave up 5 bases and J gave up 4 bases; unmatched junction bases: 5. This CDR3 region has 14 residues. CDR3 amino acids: CASSSDRGGYEQYF. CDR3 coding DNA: TGTGCCAGCAGTTCGGACAGGGGGGGGTACGAGCAGTACTTC.

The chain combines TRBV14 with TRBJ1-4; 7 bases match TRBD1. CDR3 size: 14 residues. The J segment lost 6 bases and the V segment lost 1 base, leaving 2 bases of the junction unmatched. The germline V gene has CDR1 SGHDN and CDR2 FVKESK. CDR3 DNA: TGTGCCAGCAGCCAAGGACAGGGCTATGAAAAACTGTTTTTT. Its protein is CASSQGQGYEKLFF.

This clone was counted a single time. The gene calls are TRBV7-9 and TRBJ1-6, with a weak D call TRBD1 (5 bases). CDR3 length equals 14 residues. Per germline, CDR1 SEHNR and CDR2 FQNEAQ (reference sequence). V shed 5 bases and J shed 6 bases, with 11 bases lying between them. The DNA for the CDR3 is TGTGCCAGCAGCCAGACAGAGACTAATTCACCCCTCCACTTT. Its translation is CASSQTETNSPLHF. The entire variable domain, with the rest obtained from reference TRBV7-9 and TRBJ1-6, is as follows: DTGVSQNPRHKITKRGQNVTFRCDPISEHNRLYWYRQTLGQGPEFLTYFQNEAQLEKSRLLSDRFSAERPKGSFSTLEIQRTEQGDSAMYLCASSQTETNSPLHFGNGTRLTVT.

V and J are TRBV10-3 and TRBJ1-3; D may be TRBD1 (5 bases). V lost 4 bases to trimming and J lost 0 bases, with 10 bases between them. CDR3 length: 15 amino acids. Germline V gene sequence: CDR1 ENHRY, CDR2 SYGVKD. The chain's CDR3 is CAISVGTGSGNTIYF. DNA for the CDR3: TGTGCCATCAGTGTAGGGACGGGCTCTGGAAACACCATATATTTT.

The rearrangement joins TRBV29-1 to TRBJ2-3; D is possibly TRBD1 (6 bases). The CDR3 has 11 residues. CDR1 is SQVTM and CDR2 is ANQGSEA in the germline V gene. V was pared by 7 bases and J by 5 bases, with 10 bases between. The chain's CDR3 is CSDRGQDTQYF. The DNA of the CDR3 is TGCAGCGATCGGGGACAAGATACGCAGTATTTT.

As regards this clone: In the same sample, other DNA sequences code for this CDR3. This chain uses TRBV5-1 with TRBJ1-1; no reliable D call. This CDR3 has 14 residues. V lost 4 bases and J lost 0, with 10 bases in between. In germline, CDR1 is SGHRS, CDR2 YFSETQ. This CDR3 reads CASSLGVMNTEAFF. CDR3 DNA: TGCGCCAGCAGCCTAGGAGTCATGAACACTGAAGCTTTCTTT.

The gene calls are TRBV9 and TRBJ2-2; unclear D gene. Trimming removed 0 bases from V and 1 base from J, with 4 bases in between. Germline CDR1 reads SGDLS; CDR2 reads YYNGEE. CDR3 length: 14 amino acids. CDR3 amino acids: CASSVEQNTGELFF. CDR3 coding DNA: TGTGCCAGCAGCGTAGAACAGAACACCGGGGAGCTGTTTTTT.

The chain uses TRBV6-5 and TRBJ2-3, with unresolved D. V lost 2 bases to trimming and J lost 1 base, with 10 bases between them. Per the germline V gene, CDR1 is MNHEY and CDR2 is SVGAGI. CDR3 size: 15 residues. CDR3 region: CASSYLSYGTDTQYF. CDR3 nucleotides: TGTGCCAGCAGTTACCTCAGTTACGGCACAGATACGCAGTATTTT.

The DNA of the CDR3 is TGTGCCAGCAGCCTTCAGGCCCCTATGAACACTGAAGCTTTCTTT. This codes for CASSLQAPMNTEAFF. The chain uses TRBV7-9 and TRBJ1-1; no reliable D call. V was cut by 5 bases and J by 0 bases, with 13 bases left in between. The CDR3 has 15 amino acids. Germline V gene lookup returns CDR1 SEHNR and CDR2 FQNEAQ (reference sequence).

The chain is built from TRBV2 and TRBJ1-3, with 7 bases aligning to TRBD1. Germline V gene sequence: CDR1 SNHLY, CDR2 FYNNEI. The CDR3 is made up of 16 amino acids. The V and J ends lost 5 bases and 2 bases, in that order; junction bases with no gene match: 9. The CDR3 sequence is CASSNDRVLAGNTIYF. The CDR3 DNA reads TGTGCCAGCAGTAACGACAGGGTATTAGCTGGAAACACCATATATTTT.